This TCR beta chain came from a study of T cells in Graves' hyperthyroidism and ophthalmopathy. Study overall: The authors collected peripheral blood at initial diagnosis, before any treatment.

Amplification of TCR beta CDR3 regions used RNA as the template. A first-round RT-PCR of the TCR CDR3 used the HTBI primer set. TCRdb redid the calling of the multiplex PCR reads with MiXCR, one entry per CDR3 protein. The profile shows around 600,000 distinct CDR3 sequences, around 16% of them singletons. For ophthalmopathy patients, the Clinical Activity Score was at least 3 and the NOSPECS grade at least 4; duration was under 3 months. Diagnoses rested on clinical symptoms, serum thyroxine and TRAb, thyroid ultrasound and orbital computed tomography. Germline V CDR1 and CDR2: SGHVS, FQNEAQ. This CDR3 is built from 14 residues. V gave up 4 bases and J gave up 7 bases; unmatched junction bases: 7.

The sequenced sample was blood. This clonotype was obtained from a woman between 40 and 50 years old with Graves' ophthalmopathy. V gene TRBV7-8 combines with J gene TRBJ2-5, with 9 bases identical to TRBD1. CDR3 residues: CASSSTGGMGTQYF. The CDR3 region has the DNA TGTGCCAGCAGCTCGACAGGGGGAATGGGGACCCAGTACTTC.